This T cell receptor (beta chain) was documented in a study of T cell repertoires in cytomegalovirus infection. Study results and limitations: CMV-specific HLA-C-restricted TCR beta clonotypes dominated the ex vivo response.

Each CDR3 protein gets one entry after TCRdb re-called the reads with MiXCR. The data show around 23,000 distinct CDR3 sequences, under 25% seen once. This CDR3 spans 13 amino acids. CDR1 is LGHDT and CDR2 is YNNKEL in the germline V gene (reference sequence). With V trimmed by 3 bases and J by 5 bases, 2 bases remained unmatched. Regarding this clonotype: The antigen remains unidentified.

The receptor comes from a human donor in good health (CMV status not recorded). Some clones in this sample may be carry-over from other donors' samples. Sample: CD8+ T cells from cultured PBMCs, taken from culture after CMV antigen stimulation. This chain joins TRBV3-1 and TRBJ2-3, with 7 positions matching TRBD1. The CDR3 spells CASSQNRGDTQYF. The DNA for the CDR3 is TGTGCCAGCAGCCAGAACAGGGGAGATACGCAGTATTTT.